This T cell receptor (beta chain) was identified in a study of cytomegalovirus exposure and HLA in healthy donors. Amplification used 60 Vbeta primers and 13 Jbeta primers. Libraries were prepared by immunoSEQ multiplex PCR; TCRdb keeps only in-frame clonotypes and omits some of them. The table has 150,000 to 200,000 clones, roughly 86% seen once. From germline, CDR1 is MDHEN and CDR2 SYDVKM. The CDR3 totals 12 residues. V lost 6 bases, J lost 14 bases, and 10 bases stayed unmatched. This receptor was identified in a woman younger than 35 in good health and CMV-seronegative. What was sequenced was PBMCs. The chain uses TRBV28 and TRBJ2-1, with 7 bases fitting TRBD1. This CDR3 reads CASRVSTGTEFF. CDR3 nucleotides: TGTGCCAGCAGGGTCTCGACAGGGACGGAGTTCTTC.